The 32 T cell receptor beta chains presented below share a single source sample, sequenced in a study of blood T cell repertoires in COVID-19. Assay used: immunoSEQ multiplex PCR; TCRdb lists only in-frame clones, some missing. The top ten hold roughly 2.6% of the sample, which has around 290,000 clones, roughly 86% seen once. Sequencing input: PBMCs or T cells enriched from blood (not recorded which). These receptors all come from a woman aged 18-29 years who had recovered from COVID-19.

The genes are TRBV9 and TRBJ2-7, with a tentative D call TRBD1 (5 bases). V shed 4 bases and J shed 0 bases, with 11 bases lying between them. The CDR3 has 14 amino acids. In germline, CDR1 is SGDLS, CDR2 YYNGEE. The CDR3, as DNA: TGTGCCAGCAGCCTCCAGGGCAGCTCCTACGAGCAGTACTTC. Its translation is CASSLQGSSYEQYF. Looking up the rest from reference TRBV9 and TRBJ2-7 gives the full variable domain: DSGVTQTPKHLITATGQRVTLRCSPRSGDLSVYWYQQSLDQGLQFLIQYYNGEERAKGNILERFSAQQFPDLHSELNLSSLELGDSALYFCASSLQGSSYEQYFGPGTRLTVT.

V usage is TRBV5-1 and J usage is TRBJ1-5; 11 bases align to TRBD1. This CDR3 region has 15 residues. The V gene's germline CDR1 is SGHRS and CDR2 YFSETQ. V shed 5 bases and J 9 bases; nucleotides not matched to a gene: 10. The CDR3 sequence: CASRDRGRTELPQHF. The CDR3, as DNA: TGCGCCAGCAGGGACAGGGGGCGGACGGAACTGCCCCAGCATTTT. The full variable domain, rest sourced from reference TRBV5-1 and TRBJ1-5, is KAGVTQTPRYLIKTRGQQVTLSCSPISGHRSVSWYQQTPGQGLQFLFEYFSETQRNKGNFPGRFSGRQFSNSRSEMNVSTLELGDSALYLCASRDRGRTELPQHFGDGTRLSIL.

V is TRBV5-1 and J is TRBJ2-3; no reliable D call. CDR3 length: 14 amino acids. Germline assignment: CDR1 SGHRS and CDR2 YFSETQ. V was pared by 0 bases and J by 1 base, with 6 bases between. In DNA, the CDR3 is TGCGCCAGCAGCTTGGAAAGCGGCACAGATACGCAGTATTTT. Its protein is CASSLESGTDTQYF.

The chain has TRBV30 and TRBJ1-5; D gene uncertain. The CDR3 has 13 residues. The V end lost 0 bases, the J end lost 6 bases, and 9 bases lay between the germline ends. Germline V gene sequence: CDR1 GTSNPN, CDR2 SVGIG (reference sequence). CDR3 in DNA: TGTGCCTGGAGTGTAACCGCGGCTCAGCCCCAGCATTTT. Translation gives CAWSVTAAQPQHF.

The rearrangement joins TRBV3-1 (or the pseudogene TRBV3-2) to TRBJ1-6; 12 bases match TRBD1. Trimming cost V 7 bases and J 9 bases; bases outside gene matches: 13. CDR3 length: 17 amino acids. The germline V gene has CDR1 LGHDT and CDR2 YNNKEL (reference sequence). CDR3 amino acids: CASKRFPGQGACSPLHF. The CDR3 DNA reads TGTGCCAGCAAACGTTTTCCGGGACAGGGGGCATGTTCACCCCTCCACTTT.

V gene TRBV11-2 combines with J gene TRBJ1-2; 7 nucleotides align to TRBD1. Germline lookup yields CDR1 SGHAT and CDR2 FQNNGV. J lost 5 bases, V lost 2 bases, and 8 bases had no gene match. The CDR3 spans 15 residues. CDR3 sequence reads: CASSLSGTVVYGYTF. The CDR3 nucleotides are TGTGCCAGCAGCTTATCCGGGACAGTAGTATATGGCTACACCTTC.

The chain employs TRBV11-2 and TRBJ2-5, with 8 nucleotides matching TRBD2. The CDR3 has 18 amino acids. After removal of 6 bases from V and 2 bases from J, the junction contained 17 bases not matched to a gene. Per germline, CDR1 SGHAT and CDR2 FQNNGV. The CDR3, as DNA: TGTGCCAGCAGGAATTTAGGGCCGGGACTAGTGGGGCAAGAGACCCAGTACTTC. This gives the protein CASRNLGPGLVGQETQYF. Supplemented by reference TRBV11-2 and TRBJ2-5, the full variable domain reads EAGVAQSPRYKIIEKRQSVAFWCNPISGHATLYWYQQILGQGPKLLIQFQNNGVVDDSQLPKDRFSAERLKGVDSTLKIQPAKLEDSAVYLCASRNLGPGLVGQETQYFGPGTRLLVL.

The chain has TRBV5-1 and TRBJ2-3; a possible D gene is TRBD2 (7 bases). CDR3 size: 16 residues. V lost 4 bases, J lost 6 bases, and 21 bases lay in between. Germline V gene lookup returns CDR1 SGHRS and CDR2 YFSETQ. CDR3 loop: CASSPWGGLSGDTQYF. The CDR3 nucleotides read TGCGCCAGCAGCCCATGGGGGGGGCTTTCCGGGGATACGCAGTATTTT.

The chain carries TRBV2 and TRBJ2-7; 8 positions agree with TRBD2. Trimming removed 11 bases from V and 7 bases from J; junction bases left unmatched: 13. The CDR3 runs to 13 residues. CDR1 is SNHLY and CDR2 is FYNNEI in the germline V gene. The CDR3 sequence: CARAGGPKVEQYF. The CDR3 region has the DNA TGTGCCCGGGCGGGGGGCCCAAAAGTAGAGCAGTACTTC.

The chain employs TRBV19 and TRBJ2-7; D call uncertain. Germline values: CDR1 LNHDA, CDR2 SQIVND (reference sequence). This CDR3 comprises 15 residues. Trimming left V 1 base short and J 2 bases short, with 12 bases between. CDR3 DNA sequence: TGTGCCAGTAGTATAGCTGGTAGCTACGCCTACGAGCAGTACTTC. Its translation is CASSIAGSYAYEQYF.

The chain is built from TRBV7-9 and TRBJ2-1; D gene ambiguous. The germline CDR1 and CDR2 sequences are SEHNR and FQNEAQ (reference sequence). Trimming stripped 3 bases from V and 2 bases from J, with 8 bases between. This CDR3 has 14 residues. The CDR3 sequence is CASSFLGTYNEQFF. The CDR3, as DNA: TGTGCCAGCAGCTTCCTGGGCACCTACAATGAGCAGTTCTTC.

The V gene is TRBV9, the J gene TRBJ2-1, with TRBD2 matching 7 bases. After removal of 4 bases from V and 12 bases from J, the junction contained 4 bases not matched to a gene. This CDR3 comprises 11 residues. Per germline, CDR1 SGDLS and CDR2 YYNGEE. The CDR3 DNA follows: TGTGCCAGCAGCCGCGGGAGAGGGCAGTTCTTC. This encodes CASSRGRGQFF. Using reference TRBV9 and TRBJ2-1 for the parts outside the CDR3, the full variable domain is DSGVTQTPKHLITATGQRVTLRCSPRSGDLSVYWYQQSLDQGLQFLIQYYNGEERAKGNILERFSAQQFPDLHSELNLSSLELGDSALYFCASSRGRGQFFGPGTRLTVL.

The rearrangement links TRBV3-1 (or the pseudogene TRBV3-2) to TRBJ1-1, with D perhaps TRBD1 (6 bases). Trimming left V 4 bases short and J 7 bases short, with 16 bases between. This CDR3 comprises 14 residues. Germline V gene sequence: CDR1 LGHDT, CDR2 YNNKEL (reference sequence). CDR3 region: CASSLGGPAFEAFF. The CDR3, as DNA: TGTGCCAGCAGCCTTGGGGGCCCGGCGTTTGAAGCTTTCTTT.

The gene calls are TRBV28 and TRBJ2-7, with 8 bases lining up with TRBD2. CDR3 length equals 13 residues. The germline V gene has CDR1 MDHEN and CDR2 SYDVKM. V lost 9 bases, J lost 5 bases, and 9 bases stayed unmatched. The CDR3 is CASLDGRADEQYF. In DNA, the CDR3 is TGTGCCAGTTTAGACGGGAGGGCCGACGAGCAGTACTTC.

CDR3 region: CASSVGHRDGNEKLFF. Here the CDR3 DNA reads TGTGCCAGCAGCGTAGGACACAGGGATGGTAATGAAAAACTGTTTTTT. The genes are TRBV9 and TRBJ1-4; tentative D call: TRBD1 (6 bases). The CDR3 consists of 16 residues. The V end lost 0 bases, the J end lost 4 bases, and 13 bases lay between the germline ends. Germline CDR1 SGDLS, CDR2 YYNGEE.

This clone occurred a few times. The chain has TRBV6-5 and TRBJ1-5; D ambiguous. With 2 bases removed from V and 5 bases from J, the gap between germline ends came to 7 bases. Germline CDR1 MNHEY, CDR2 SVGAGI. The CDR3 has 13 residues. The CDR3 reads CASSYNSHQPQHF. The CDR3 nucleotides read TGTGCCAGCAGTTACAACAGCCATCAGCCCCAGCATTTT.

The V gene is TRBV19, the J gene TRBJ2-7, with 10 bases lining up with TRBD2. The CDR3 spans 14 residues. Trimming at V came to 5 bases and at J to 6 bases, leaving 7 bases not matched to a gene. Germline CDR1 is LNHDA and CDR2 is SQIVND (reference sequence). In nucleotides, the CDR3 is TGTGCCAGTAGTTCCCCGGGACTAGCGCGCGAGCAGTACTTC. The encoded protein is CASSSPGLAREQYF.

The V and J genes are TRBV4-1 and TRBJ2-7; 9 bases line up with TRBD1. V lost 3 bases, J lost 3 bases, and 6 bases stayed unmatched. From germline, CDR1 is MGHRA and CDR2 YSYEKL. The CDR3 totals 15 residues. The DNA for the CDR3 is TGCGCCAGCAGCCACCCGGGACAGGGACACTACGAGCAGTACTTC. Translated: CASSHPGQGHYEQYF.

The chain is built from TRBV20-1 and TRBJ2-1; D is possibly TRBD2 (6 bases). Germline V CDR1 and CDR2: DFQATT, SNEGSKA (reference sequence). The CDR3 is 11 amino acids. The CDR3 here is CGWRGYNEQFF. Here the CDR3 DNA reads TGCGGATGGCGGGGCTACAATGAGCAGTTCTTC.

This chain connects TRBV7-8 to TRBJ1-1; TRBD1 matches 8 bases. The CDR3 contains 14 residues. Germline-derived CDR1 and CDR2 are SGHVS and FQNEAQ. After removal of 0 bases from V and 8 bases from J, the junction contained 5 bases not matched to a gene. The CDR3 DNA follows: TGTGCCAGCAGCTTAGCGGGACAGGATCACGAAGCTTTCTTT. Translated: CASSLAGQDHEAFF.

This clone was counted between two and nine times. This chain uses TRBV15 with TRBJ2-1; tentatively, D is TRBD1 (5 bases). Per the germline V gene, CDR1 is LNHNV and CDR2 is YYDKDF (reference sequence). Trimming took 5 bases from V and 0 from J, leaving 20 bases between them. The CDR3 is made up of 18 amino acids. The CDR3 DNA reads TGTGCCACCAGCCGTGGGGCCCCAGGGCCCAGCTCCTACAATGAGCAGTTCTTC. Amino acids: CATSRGAPGPSSYNEQFF.

Concerning this clone: Other DNA sequences within the sample encode an identical CDR3. The chain employs TRBV5-5 and TRBJ1-3, with 7 bases identical to TRBD1. The trim removed 4 bases at V and 0 bases at J, leaving 7 bases unmatched. Germline CDR1 is SGHKS and CDR2 is YYEKEE (reference sequence). The CDR3 runs to 16 residues. The CDR3 bases are TGTGCCAGCAGCAGGACAGGCCTTAGCTCTGGAAACACCATATATTTT. Amino acid sequence: CASSRTGLSSGNTIYF.

There are a few counts of this clone. The chain is built from TRBV11-3 and TRBJ1-1; D uncertain. The V gene lost 1 base and the J gene lost 8 bases, with 11 bases spanning the gap. Per germline, CDR1 SGHNT and CDR2 YENEEA. The CDR3 runs 13 residues. Here the CDR3 reads CASSLVGPTEAFF. The CDR3 DNA reads as TGTGCCAGCAGCTTAGTAGGTCCGACAGAAGCTTTCTTT.

The rearrangement joins TRBV5-4 to TRBJ2-5, with D possibly TRBD2 on 6 matching bases. The germline V and J ends were trimmed by 3 bases and 6 bases, with 12 bases remaining between them. Germline values: CDR1 SGHNT, CDR2 YYREEE (reference sequence). This CDR3 contains 13 residues. This CDR3 reads CASSSPSVQTQYF. The CDR3 region has the DNA TGTGCCAGCAGCTCGCCTAGCGTACAGACCCAGTACTTC.

The rearrangement uses TRBV5-1 and TRBJ1-4, with a tentative D call TRBD1 (5 bases). Trimming removed 4 bases from V and 7 bases from J, with 14 bases in between. Germline assignment: CDR1 SGHRS and CDR2 YFSETQ. The CDR3 covers 14 residues. The DNA for the CDR3 is TGCGCCAGCAGCCTGGACAACCTAGGTGAAAAACTGTTTTTT. Translating it yields CASSLDNLGEKLFF.

CDR3 region: CASSLDFLAGGPRTLNIQYF. In DNA form, the CDR3 reads TGTGCCAGCAGCTTAGATTTCCTAGCGGGAGGCCCACGAACGTTAAACATTCAGTACTTC. This chain uses TRBV11-3 with TRBJ2-4; TRBD2 aligns across 11 bases. Germline assignment: CDR1 SGHNT and CDR2 YENEEA. The CDR3 contains 20 residues. J was trimmed by 6 bases and V by 0 bases; bases with no gene match: 16.

V and J are TRBV11-2 and TRBJ2-3; D possibly corresponds to TRBD2 (5 bases). V was shortened by 0 bases and J by 4 bases, with 8 bases between the two germline ends. The germline V gene has CDR1 SGHAT and CDR2 FQNNGV. The CDR3 totals 14 residues. CDR3: CASSLDPGSDTQYF. In nucleotides, the CDR3 is TGTGCCAGCAGCTTAGACCCGGGGTCAGATACGCAGTATTTT.

The chain has TRBV5-1 and TRBJ1-5; a possible D gene is TRBD1 (6 bases). Germline loops: CDR1 SGHRS, CDR2 YFSETQ. V was cut by 2 bases and J by 5 bases, with 11 bases left in between. The CDR3 consists of 14 residues. The chain's CDR3 is CASSFTGLDQPQHF. For the CDR3, the DNA is TGCGCCAGCAGCTTTACAGGGCTCGATCAGCCCCAGCATTTT.

This chain links TRBV25-1 with TRBJ1-1; TRBD1 agrees at 7 bases. This CDR3 is built from 13 residues. The junction had 5 bases not matched to a gene; V was cut back by 5 bases and J by 5 bases. Looked up from germline, CDR1 is MGHDK and CDR2 is SYGVNS. The CDR3 DNA sequence: TGTGCCAGCAGTTCTACAGGGGTTACTGAAGCTTTCTTT. Translation: CASSSTGVTEAFF.

This sequence joins TRBV21-1 and TRBJ2-1; the table's D call, TRBD2, has no DNA check behind it. TRBV21-1 is reported as a pseudogene. The CDR3 covers 14 residues. CDR3 loop: CASSKTPPGNEQFF. The CDR3 region has the DNA TGTGCCAGCAGCAAAACCCCGCCGGGGAATGAGCAGTTCTTC.

The rearrangement uses TRBV27 and TRBJ2-3; possibly TRBD1 for D (5 bases). The CDR3 length is 14 residues. Germline CDR1 is MNHEY and CDR2 is SMNVEV (reference sequence). Trimming shortened V by 4 bases and J by 6 bases, and 14 bases separated the two germline ends. The CDR3 sequence is CASSSRTFSDTQYF. The CDR3 bases are TGTGCCAGCAGTTCAAGGACATTCAGTGATACGCAGTATTTT.

This clone was counted between two and nine times. The V gene is TRBV30, the J gene TRBJ1-5, with a tentative D call TRBD1 (5 bases). Germline CDR1 GTSNPN, CDR2 SVGIG (reference sequence). The CDR3 contains 13 residues. V lost 3 bases and J lost 2, with 8 bases in between. CDR3 sequence: CAWSFRGNQPQHF. The DNA of the CDR3 is TGTGCCTGGAGCTTCAGGGGCAATCAGCCCCAGCATTTT.